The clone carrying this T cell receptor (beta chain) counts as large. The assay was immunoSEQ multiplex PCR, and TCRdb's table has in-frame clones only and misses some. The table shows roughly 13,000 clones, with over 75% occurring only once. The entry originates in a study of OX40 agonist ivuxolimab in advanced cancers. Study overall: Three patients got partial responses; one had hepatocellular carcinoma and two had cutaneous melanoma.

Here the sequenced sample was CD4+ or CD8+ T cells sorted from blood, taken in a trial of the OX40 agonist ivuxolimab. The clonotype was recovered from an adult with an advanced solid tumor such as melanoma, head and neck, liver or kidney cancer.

This CDR3 is CASSPGTVREQFF. CDR3 DNA: TGTGCCAGTAGCCCAGGGACAGTACGAGAGCAGTTCTTC. The rearrangement links TRBV19 to TRBJ2-1; 7 bases are a match to TRBD1. Germline V gene sequence: CDR1 LNHDA, CDR2 SQIVND (reference sequence). The J segment lost 10 bases and the V segment lost 6 bases, leaving 9 bases of the junction unmatched. The CDR3 has 13 amino acids.